Below, 9 T cell receptor beta chains from the same sample are listed, as sequenced in a study of blood T cell repertoires in COVID-19. Produced via immunoSEQ multiplex PCR; TCRdb's table is partial and in-frame only. Altogether tens of thousands of clones are present, approximately 83% being singletons, with the ten largest covering around 4%. The sequenced material came from peripheral blood. These receptors came from a man in his fifties or sixties with acute or convalescent COVID-19.

The chain links TRBV4-2 to TRBJ2-4, with 12 bases fitting TRBD2. The CDR3 is 17 residues long. V shed 1 base and J 6 bases; nucleotides not matched to a gene: 7. CDR1 and CDR2 from the germline V gene are LGHNA and YNFKEQ. CDR3 sequence (DNA): TGTGCCAGCAGCCAAGCTAGCGGGAGGGCCGTTGGAAACATTCAGTACTTC. Translated, it gives CASSQASGRAVGNIQYF.

The rearrangement joins TRBV30 to TRBJ2-7, with D maybe TRBD1 (5 bases). V was shortened by 3 bases and J by 3 bases, with 9 bases between the two germline ends. Germline-derived CDR1 and CDR2 are GTSNPN and SVGIG (reference sequence). The length of the CDR3 is 12 residues. The CDR3 sequence is CAWSLGDYEQYF. The CDR3 DNA reads as TGTGCCTGGAGCTTAGGGGACTACGAGCAGTACTTC.

This chain connects TRBV19 to TRBJ2-1; 10 bases match TRBD2. The CDR3 sequence is 17 residues long. The germline V gene has CDR1 LNHDA and CDR2 SQIVND (reference sequence). The J segment lost 4 bases and the V segment lost 7 bases, leaving 13 bases of the junction unmatched. CDR3 nucleotides: TGTGCCAGTACGCACACGACCCCTAGCGGGGGTTACAATGAGCAGTTCTTC. Translating it yields CASTHTTPSGGYNEQFF.

V gene TRBV19 combines with J gene TRBJ2-7; maybe TRBD1 (6 bases). The germline V gene encodes CDR1 LNHDA and CDR2 SQIVND (reference sequence). The CDR3 spans 14 residues. Trimming left V 7 bases short and J 1 base short, with 14 bases between. DNA for the CDR3: TGTGCCAGTACCCCGGGACACCTTTCCTACGAGCAGTACTTC. The encoded protein is CASTPGHLSYEQYF.

This chain joins TRBV6-1 and TRBJ1-1, with D possibly matching TRBD1 (6 bases). V was clipped by 2 bases and J by 4 bases, with 8 bases between them. The CDR3 runs to 13 residues. Germline CDR1 and CDR2: MNHNS and SASEGT. CDR3 loop: CASSESRGTEAFF. The CDR3 DNA reads as TGTGCCAGCAGTGAAAGCAGGGGCACTGAAGCTTTCTTT.

The gene calls are TRBV6-4 and TRBJ1-6; tentatively, D is TRBD1 (6 bases). The CDR3 contains 15 residues. Germline V gene sequence: CDR1 MRHNA, CDR2 SNTAGT. Trimming removed 0 bases from V and 7 bases from J, with 10 bases in between. In DNA form, the CDR3 reads TGTGCCAGCAGTGACTCTTACAGGGTGAATTCACCCCTCCACTTT. Its protein is CASSDSYRVNSPLHF.

The V gene is TRBV4-2, the J gene TRBJ2-6; TRBD2 might be the D (7 bases). This CDR3 contains 16 residues. Germline CDR1 reads LGHNA; CDR2 reads YNFKEQ. Trimming pared 2 bases from V and 2 bases from J, leaving 10 bases between. In DNA, the CDR3 is TGTGCCAGCAGCCAAAAGGGGGGGACTGGGGCCAACGTCCTGACTTTC. Protein product: CASSQKGGTGANVLTF.

The chain employs TRBV9 and TRBJ2-3, with 14 bases that match TRBD2. The CDR3 runs to 17 residues. After removal of 0 bases from V and 3 bases from J, the junction contained 3 bases not matched to a gene. Germline values: CDR1 SGDLS, CDR2 YYNGEE. The CDR3 DNA reads as TGTGCCAGCAGCGTAGTGGGACTAGCGGGAGTGACAGATACGCAGTATTTT. This sequence encodes CASSVVGLAGVTDTQYF. Full variable domain (missing parts from reference TRBV9 and TRBJ2-3): DSGVTQTPKHLITATGQRVTLRCSPRSGDLSVYWYQQSLDQGLQFLIQYYNGEERAKGNILERFSAQQFPDLHSELNLSSLELGDSALYFCASSVVGLAGVTDTQYFGPGTRLTVL.

The chain recombines TRBV15 with TRBJ1-2; D might be TRBD1 (6 bases). From germline, CDR1 is LNHNV and CDR2 YYDKDF (reference sequence). This CDR3 contains 13 residues. V was shortened by 5 bases and J by 4 bases, with 11 bases between the two germline ends. Written as DNA, the CDR3 is TGTGCCACCAGCCGGACAGCCCTCTATGGCTACACCTTC. Protein product: CATSRTALYGYTF.